A single sample is the source of the 18 T cell receptor beta chains below, sequenced in a study of OX40 agonist ivuxolimab in advanced cancers. The protocol was immunoSEQ multiplex PCR, while the TCRdb copy is restricted to in-frame clones and leaves out a portion. The sample has 12,000 to 15,000 clones; over 60% are singletons. This material consisted of CD4+ or CD8+ T cells sorted from blood, taken in a trial of the OX40 agonist ivuxolimab. Receptors originate from an adult with an advanced solid tumor such as melanoma, head and neck, liver or kidney cancer.

The J gene is TRBJ2-1, the V gene TRBV13; 7 nucleotides agree with TRBD1. The CDR3 runs to 16 residues. Looked up from germline, CDR1 is PRHDT and CDR2 is FYEKMQ (reference sequence). V trimming: 4 bases; J trimming: 7 bases; junction bases outside the gene matches: 13. CDR3 nucleotide sequence: TGTGCCAGCAGCTCCCTTAGGGGACAGTCTTCGAATGAGCAGTTCTTC. It yields the protein CASSSLRGQSSNEQFF.

This chain connects TRBV19 to TRBJ2-7; either TRBD1 or TRBD2 may fit D (6 bases each). The germline CDR1 and CDR2 sequences are LNHDA and SQIVND (reference sequence). CDR3 length: 15 amino acids. V dropped 1 base and J dropped 5 bases, with 15 bases sitting between them. The CDR3 region has the DNA TGTGCCAGTAGTATAGGGGTCCGGGGGCTGGACGAGCAGTACTTC. This codes for CASSIGVRGLDEQYF.

The V gene is TRBV7-2, the J gene TRBJ2-2; 7 nucleotides agree with TRBD1. The germline V gene has CDR1 SGHTA and CDR2 FQGNSA. V was clipped by 5 bases and J by 4 bases; unmatched bases: 10. The CDR3 is 16 residues long. Here the CDR3 reads CASSPLDRALTGELFF. The DNA of the CDR3 is TGTGCCAGCAGCCCCCTCGACAGGGCACTCACCGGGGAGCTGTTTTTT.

V and J are TRBV27 and TRBJ2-2; 8 bases match TRBD2. The CDR3 runs 15 residues. V shed 5 bases, J shed 4 bases, and the junction held 6 bases outside the gene matches. The germline CDR1 and CDR2 sequences are MNHEY and SMNVEV (reference sequence). CDR3 sequence (DNA): TGTGCCAGCAGTGGCGGGACTAGAGGCACCGGGGAGCTGTTTTTT. This codes for CASSGGTRGTGELFF.

In its sample, this clone is medium-sized. The J gene is TRBJ1-1, the V gene TRBV27; 9 nucleotides align to TRBD1. The trim removed 9 bases at V and 0 bases at J, leaving 5 bases unmatched. The germline V gene has CDR1 MNHEY and CDR2 SMNVEV (reference sequence). This CDR3 has 14 amino acids. The CDR3 loop reads CASRDRAMNTEAFF. The CDR3 nucleotides read TGTGCCAGTAGGGACAGGGCAATGAACACTGAAGCTTTCTTT.

The CDR3 nucleotides read TGTGCCAGCAGCCCAGACATTGACGGGGTTATGAACACTGAAGCTTTCTTT. Protein product: CASSPDIDGVMNTEAFF. The chain combines TRBV7-9 with TRBJ1-1; D is ambiguous. Germline V CDR1 and CDR2: SEHNR, FQNEAQ (reference sequence). Trimming shortened V by 5 bases and J by 0 bases, and 19 bases separated the two germline ends. CDR3 length: 17 amino acids.

CDR3 sequence reads: CASSVGVAANYEQYF. The CDR3 DNA reads TGTGCCAGCAGCGTAGGCGTAGCGGCCAATTACGAGCAGTACTTC. This chain uses TRBV9 with TRBJ2-7; a weak D match, TRBD2 (6 bases). V lost 0 bases, J lost 4 bases, and 14 bases lay in between. This CDR3 has 15 amino acids. Germline CDR1 is SGDLS and CDR2 is YYNGEE. The variable domain in full, completed from reference TRBV9 and TRBJ2-7, reads DSGVTQTPKHLITATGQRVTLRCSPRSGDLSVYWYQQSLDQGLQFLIQYYNGEERAKGNILERFSAQQFPDLHSELNLSSLELGDSALYFCASSVGVAANYEQYFGPGTRLTVT.

V usage is TRBV5-6 and J usage is TRBJ2-3, with TRBD2 as a possible D gene (6 bases). CDR3 length equals 16 residues. Germline V gene sequence: CDR1 SGHDT, CDR2 YYEEEE. Trimming cost V 4 bases and J 2 bases, with 17 bases left between them. In DNA form, the CDR3 reads TGTGCCAGCAGCAGGAGGGCCTTAGGGAACACAGATACGCAGTATTTT. The encoded protein is CASSRRALGNTDTQYF.

This clone was seen a few times. The chain uses TRBV9 and TRBJ2-2; weak D call: TRBD2 (5 bases). CDR1 is SGDLS, CDR2 YYNGEE, per germline. The CDR3 consists of 15 residues. V was cut by 0 bases and J by 1 base, with 7 bases left in between. CDR3 sequence: CASSVVGGNTGELFF. The CDR3 DNA reads TGTGCCAGCAGCGTAGTTGGAGGGAACACCGGGGAGCTGTTTTTT.

The V and J genes are TRBV5-4 and TRBJ1-1, with D possibly being TRBD1 (5 bases). Deletions cut 3 bases from V and 3 bases from J, with 12 bases between. The CDR3 sequence is 14 residues long. Looked up from germline, CDR1 is SGHNT and CDR2 is YYREEE (reference sequence). The chain's CDR3 is CASSSGAWDTEAFF. In DNA, the CDR3 is TGTGCCAGCAGCTCTGGGGCGTGGGACACTGAAGCTTTCTTT.

This chain links TRBV5-8 with TRBJ1-5, with D uncertain. V lost 0 bases and J 0 bases, leaving 10 bases between the germline ends. Germline values: CDR1 SGHTS, CDR2 YDEGEE. The CDR3 has 16 amino acids. The chain's CDR3 is CASSLGVVVSNQPQHF. The CDR3 DNA follows: TGTGCCAGCAGCTTGGGAGTTGTTGTTAGCAATCAGCCCCAGCATTTT.

This chain uses TRBV5-3 with TRBJ1-2, with a weak D call TRBD1 (5 bases). TRBV5-3 falls under the ORF class, with uncertain function. The ends were cut back, 8 bases at V and 10 bases at J, with 15 bases in the middle. The CDR3 runs 11 residues. Here the CDR3 reads CASSGIRDYTF. The CDR3 nucleotides are TGTGCCAGCAGCGGCATCAGGGACTACACCTTC.

This clone was counted between two and nine times. The chain is built from TRBV4-1 and TRBJ2-1, with 7 bases matching TRBD2. The CDR3 runs 14 residues. Germline assignment: CDR1 MGHRA and CDR2 YSYEKL. Losses at the gene ends were 0 bases for V and 9 bases for J; bases not matched to a gene: 5. The CDR3 coding sequence is TGCGCCAGCAGCCAAGAGGGGGGGAGGGGTGAGCAGTTCTTC. This sequence encodes CASSQEGGRGEQFF.

The V gene is TRBV19, the J gene TRBJ2-1; no clear D. CDR1 and CDR2 (germline): LNHDA, SQIVND (reference sequence). The CDR3 is made up of 14 amino acids. Trimming shortened V by 6 bases and J by 0 bases, and 9 bases separated the two germline ends. CDR3 sequence: CASSPITSYNEQFF. CDR3 nucleotide sequence: TGTGCCAGTAGCCCAATCACCTCCTACAATGAGCAGTTCTTC.

This rearrangement joins TRBV14 to TRBJ2-7, with D possibly TRBD2 on 5 matching bases. V was cut by 1 base and J by 3 bases, with 16 bases left in between. The V gene's germline CDR1 is SGHDN and CDR2 FVKESK. The CDR3 is made up of 16 amino acids. CDR3: CASSQGGGGMYYEQYF. In DNA form, the CDR3 reads TGTGCCAGCAGCCAAGGTGGAGGTGGGATGTACTACGAGCAGTACTTC. The full variable domain, with the rest looked up from reference TRBV14 and TRBJ2-7, is EAGVTQFPSHSVIEKGQTVTLRCDPISGHDNLYWYRRVMGKEIKFLLHFVKESKQDESGMPNNRFLAERTGGTYSTLKVQPAELEDSGVYFCASSQGGGGMYYEQYFGPGTRLTVT.

This clone was seen a handful of times. The V and J genes are TRBV7-9 and TRBJ2-4, with 13 bases fitting TRBD2. V lost 5 bases and J lost 7; bases outside the gene matches: 5. This CDR3 is 15 amino acids long. The germline CDR1 and CDR2 sequences are SEHNR and FQNEAQ (reference sequence). The CDR3 nucleotides read TGTGCCAGCAGCCGCTCGGGACTAGCGGGGAACATTCAGTACTTC. Its translation is CASSRSGLAGNIQYF. The whole variable domain, remainder taken from reference TRBV7-9 and TRBJ2-4, is DTGVSQNPRHKITKRGQNVTFRCDPISEHNRLYWYRQTLGQGPEFLTYFQNEAQLEKSRLLSDRFSAERPKGSFSTLEIQRTEQGDSAMYLCASSRSGLAGNIQYFGAGTRLSVL.

The V gene is TRBV6-4, the J gene TRBJ2-7; 10 positions agree with TRBD2. In germline, CDR1 is MRHNA, CDR2 SNTAGT. With V trimmed by 6 bases and J by 7 bases, 12 bases remained unmatched. The CDR3 spans 15 residues. The CDR3, as DNA: TGTGCCAGCAGGTTCCCGGGACTAGCGTGGGGGGAGCAGTACTTC. This gives the protein CASRFPGLAWGEQYF.

The V gene is TRBV11-3, the J gene TRBJ2-7; D not resolved. Germline CDR1 and CDR2: SGHNT and YENEEA. V was cut by 1 base and J by 4 bases, with 8 bases left in between. The CDR3 extends over 13 amino acids. The CDR3 sequence: CASSLVLGYEQYF. Written as DNA, the CDR3 is TGTGCCAGCAGCTTAGTTTTGGGTTACGAGCAGTACTTC. The full variable domain, its missing parts supplied by reference TRBV11-3 and TRBJ2-7, is EAGVVQSPRYKIIEKKQPVAFWCNPISGHNTLYWYLQNLGQGPELLIRYENEEAVDDSQLPKDRFSAERLKGVDSTLKIQPAELGDSAVYLCASSLVLGYEQYFGPGTRLTVT.